The 21 T cell receptor beta chains presented below share a single source sample, sequenced in a study of shared clonotypes between healthy human individuals. Sequencing was performed with immunoSEQ multiplex PCR; in TCRdb, only in-frame clones are kept and a portion is missing. The profile covers some 2,000,000 clones, with approximately 96% appearing a single time and around 0.13% taken by the ten largest. The sequencing sample was made of naive CD4+ T cells sorted from blood. Subset noted: CD45RA+ positively selected. These receptors all come from a young man in good health.

The V gene is TRBV5-1, the J gene TRBJ2-7; 9 bases match TRBD2. Per the germline V gene, CDR1 is SGHRS and CDR2 is YFSETQ. Unmatched junction bases numbered 10, after V lost 5 bases and J lost 4 bases. CDR3 length equals 15 residues. CDR3 protein: CASRLDSGSRYEQYF. The CDR3 DNA is TGCGCCAGCAGACTTGATAGCGGGAGTCGATACGAGCAGTACTTC.

V gene TRBV5-1 combines with J gene TRBJ2-7; D uncertain. Trimming removed 0 bases from V and 5 bases from J, with 6 bases in between. CDR1 and CDR2 (germline): SGHRS, YFSETQ. This CDR3 spans 12 amino acids. CDR3 sequence reads: CASSLDIDEQYF. CDR3 nucleotides: TGCGCCAGCAGCTTGGATATCGACGAGCAGTACTTC.

The chain uses TRBV29-1 and TRBJ2-6, with D tentatively TRBD2 (6 bases). CDR3 size: 13 residues. V was shortened by 3 bases and J by 4 bases, with 7 bases between the two germline ends. From germline, CDR1 is SQVTM and CDR2 ANQGSEA. In DNA form, the CDR3 reads TGCAGCGTTGATGCGGGAGGGGCCAACGTCCTGACTTTC. It encodes CSVDAGGANVLTF.

This chain links TRBV6-5 with TRBJ1-5; perhaps TRBD1 as D (6 bases). The CDR3 sequence is 12 residues long. Germline-derived CDR1 and CDR2 are MNHEY and SVGAGI. The V gene lost 4 bases and the J gene lost 7 bases, with 8 bases spanning the gap. The CDR3 region is CASSSQGQPQHF. The CDR3 DNA is TGTGCCAGCAGTTCCCAGGGGCAGCCCCAGCATTTT.

This clone was found once. This sequence joins TRBV6-5 and TRBJ1-4; TRBD1 agrees at 9 bases. Germline V gives CDR1 MNHEY, CDR2 SVGAGI. The ends lost 6 bases at V and 8 bases at J; junction bases unmatched: 7. The length of the CDR3 is 14 residues. The chain's CDR3 is CASRVNRGHEKLFF. The CDR3 DNA reads as TGTGCCAGCAGGGTGAACAGGGGGCACGAAAAACTGTTTTTT.

V usage is TRBV6-1 and J usage is TRBJ2-3; possible D gene TRBD2, 6 bases. The CDR3 runs 14 residues. Trimming cost V 8 bases and J 0 bases, with 12 bases left between them. Germline loops: CDR1 MNHNS, CDR2 SASEGT. CDR3 loop: CASSMAGSTDTQYF. CDR3 nucleotides: TGTGCCAGCTCGATGGCGGGAAGCACAGATACGCAGTATTTT.

This clone appeared once. This chain connects TRBV30 to TRBJ1-1; D is unresolved. The germline V and J ends were trimmed by 3 bases and 6 bases, with 8 bases remaining between them. There are 11 residues in the CDR3. Germline values: CDR1 GTSNPN, CDR2 SVGIG (reference sequence). In DNA, the CDR3 is TGTGCCTGGAGGGGAGAGTCTGAAGCTTTCTTT. This codes for CAWRGESEAFF.

The CDR3 region has the DNA TGTGCCAGCAGCTTACAGGGCAACGGTGAGCAGTTCTTC. Its protein product is CASSLQGNGEQFF. The chain carries TRBV11-3 and TRBJ2-1; D is perhaps TRBD1 (5 bases). The CDR3 length is 13 residues. V was shortened by 2 bases and J by 9 bases, with 11 bases between the two germline ends. Per the germline V gene, CDR1 is SGHNT and CDR2 is YENEEA.

The chain uses TRBV14 and TRBJ1-1, with unresolved D. The ends were cut back, 6 bases at V and 4 bases at J, with 27 bases in the middle. Per germline, CDR1 SGHDN and CDR2 FVKESK. The CDR3 length is 18 residues. CDR3: CASSRMESRGREGTEAFF. The CDR3 DNA follows: TGTGCCAGCAGTCGAATGGAAAGTCGTGGCCGGGAGGGCACTGAAGCTTTCTTT.

This clone was seen a single time. J is TRBJ2-7 and V is TRBV7-9, with D possibly TRBD2 on 7 matching bases. Trimming took off 7 bases at V and 6 bases at J, with 16 bases between the two ends. The CDR3 is 13 amino acids. Per germline, CDR1 SEHNR and CDR2 FQNEAQ (reference sequence). The CDR3 here is CASTRGAPGEQYF. For the CDR3, the DNA is TGTGCCAGCACCCGGGGGGCCCCGGGCGAGCAGTACTTC.

Concerning this clone itself: Other nucleotide sequences in the sample specify the same CDR3. The V gene is TRBV2, the J gene TRBJ2-7, with D maybe TRBD2 (6 bases). Trimming stripped 3 bases from V and 2 bases from J, with 8 bases between. CDR1 SNHLY and CDR2 FYNNEI come from the germline V gene. The CDR3 has 13 amino acids. This chain's CDR3 is CASSETRAYEQYF. The CDR3 DNA sequence: TGTGCCAGCAGTGAGACTAGAGCCTACGAGCAGTACTTC.

The rearrangement joins TRBV5-4 to TRBJ2-3; D uncertain. In germline, CDR1 is SGHNT, CDR2 YYREEE (reference sequence). Trimming left V 0 bases short and J 8 bases short, with 10 bases between. This CDR3 comprises 13 residues. The CDR3 spells CASSLDSSVTQYF. CDR3 nucleotide sequence: TGTGCCAGCAGCTTGGATAGCAGCGTTACGCAGTATTTT.

The V and J genes are TRBV21-1 and TRBJ1-2; the tabulated D call, TRBD1, remains unverified against the DNA. TRBV21-1 is a pseudogene. The CDR3 is 13 residues long. CDR3 amino acids: CASSNLRGGGYTF. CDR3 DNA: TGTGCCAGCAGCAACCTCAGGGGTGGTGGCTACACCTTC.

V is TRBV27 and J is TRBJ2-7; D may match TRBD1 or TRBD2 (6 bases each). Looked up from germline, CDR1 is MNHEY and CDR2 is SMNVEV (reference sequence). This CDR3 region has 14 residues. The ends were cut back, 2 bases at V and 3 bases at J, with 11 bases in the middle. In nucleotides, the CDR3 is TGTGCCAGCAGTTTAAAGGGGGGAAACTACGAGCAGTACTTC. Translated: CASSLKGGNYEQYF.

This rearrangement joins TRBV4-1 to TRBJ2-5, with D possibly being TRBD1 or TRBD2 (6 bases each). The CDR3 runs to 16 residues. Per germline, CDR1 MGHRA and CDR2 YSYEKL. The V gene lost 3 bases and the J gene lost 2 bases, with 16 bases spanning the gap. The CDR3 loop is CASSQPAGGWQETQYF. The CDR3 DNA follows: TGCGCCAGCAGCCAGCCCGCCGGGGGCTGGCAAGAGACCCAGTACTTC.

This clone was found once. The chain uses TRBV10-2 and TRBJ2-2; D is possibly TRBD1 (6 bases). This CDR3 comprises 17 residues. The germline V gene encodes CDR1 WSHSY and CDR2 SAAADI. The V and J ends lost 4 bases and 0 bases respectively, with 15 bases between them. The CDR3 is CASSGERGYANTGELFF. In DNA form, the CDR3 reads TGCGCCAGCAGTGGAGAAAGGGGGTACGCGAACACCGGGGAGCTGTTTTTT.

This clone was recorded a few times. The chain joins TRBV2 to TRBJ2-2, with D hard to call. The CDR3 is made up of 13 amino acids. Germline V CDR1 and CDR2: SNHLY, FYNNEI. V was clipped by 10 bases and J by 4 bases, with 13 bases between them. The CDR3 here is CATIPELTGELFF. CDR3 bases: TGTGCCACCATTCCAGAACTCACCGGGGAGCTGTTTTTT. The variable domain in full, with the rest retrieved from reference TRBV2 and TRBJ2-2, is EPEVTQTPSHQVTQMGQEVILRCVPISNHLYFYWYRQILGQKVEFLVSFYNNEISEKSEIFDDQFSVERPDGSNFTLKIRSTKLEDSAMYFCATIPELTGELFFGEGSRLTVL.

This rearrangement joins TRBV19 to TRBJ1-1; D is uncertain. The CDR3 contains 15 residues. Deletions cut 4 bases from V and 1 base from J, with 13 bases between. Germline CDR1 reads LNHDA; CDR2 reads SQIVND (reference sequence). The CDR3, as DNA: TGTGCCAGTAGTACCCCGGACCGCTGGAACACTGAAGCTTTCTTT. This translates into CASSTPDRWNTEAFF.

A remark on this clone: Other DNA variants within this sample encode the same CDR3. The CDR3 DNA reads as TGCGCCAGCAGCCCTGGACAGGGCGGAGATACGCAGTATTTT. It yields the protein CASSPGQGGDTQYF. The rearrangement uses TRBV5-1 and TRBJ2-3; 8 nucleotides line up with TRBD1. Germline assignment: CDR1 SGHRS and CDR2 YFSETQ. The CDR3 has 14 amino acids. Losses at the gene ends were 4 bases for V and 5 bases for J; bases not matched to a gene: 6.

On this clone: Other DNA sequences in this specimen translate into the identical CDR3. The J gene is TRBJ1-6, the V gene TRBV5-1; 10 positions match TRBD1. This CDR3 comprises 15 residues. The germline gives CDR1 SGHRS, CDR2 YFSETQ. The V gene end was trimmed by 2 bases and the J gene end by 8 bases; junction bases not matched to a gene: 4. The CDR3 here is CASSLVGQGYSPLHF. In nucleotides, the CDR3 is TGCGCCAGCAGCTTAGTGGGACAGGGGTATTCACCCCTCCACTTT.

This chain links TRBV15 with TRBJ1-3, with TRBD1 identical over 9 bases. This CDR3 region has 16 residues. Germline-derived CDR1 and CDR2 are LNHNV and YYDKDF (reference sequence). V was clipped by 5 bases and J by 4 bases; unmatched bases: 9. The CDR3 DNA reads TGTGCCACCAGCGAAGGACAGGGGATGAGAGGAAACACCATATATTTT. Amino acids: CATSEGQGMRGNTIYF.